A single sample is the source of the 8 T cell receptor beta chains below, sequenced in a study of shared clonotypes between healthy human individuals. Measured with immunoSEQ multiplex PCR; TCRdb has only the in-frame clones, and not every one. The sample includes some 660,000 clones, more than 70% of them seen just once. The sequenced material came from memory CD4+ T cells sorted from blood. Stated subset: CD45RA-negative fraction. These receptors came from a woman aged 25 to 45 in good health.

The rearrangement links TRBV14 to TRBJ1-2; D is perhaps TRBD1 (6 bases). This CDR3 has 15 residues. Between the trimmed V and J ends, which lost 4 bases and 3 bases, there was a span of 15 bases. CDR1 and CDR2 (germline): SGHDN, FVKESK. The DNA of the CDR3 is TGTGCCAGCAGCCCCATCCAGGGGCGATACTATGGCTACACCTTC. This sequence encodes CASSPIQGRYYGYTF. Filled out from reference TRBV14 and TRBJ1-2, the complete variable domain reads EAGVTQFPSHSVIEKGQTVTLRCDPISGHDNLYWYRRVMGKEIKFLLHFVKESKQDESGMPNNRFLAERTGGTYSTLKVQPAELEDSGVYFCASSPIQGRYYGYTFGSGTRLTVV.

The chain joins TRBV19 to TRBJ2-1; 9 bases match TRBD2. This CDR3 spans 14 amino acids. Germline CDR1 and CDR2: LNHDA and SQIVND (reference sequence). The V and J ends lost 7 bases and 4 bases, in that order; junction bases with no gene match: 5. CDR3 sequence (DNA): TGTGCCAGTAAAGGCGGGAGGGATTACAATGAGCAGTTCTTC. Residues: CASKGGRDYNEQFF.

A single count supports this clone. This chain connects TRBV19 to TRBJ2-1; 8 positions agree with TRBD2. The junction had 11 bases not matched to a gene; V was cut back by 4 bases and J by 9 bases. The germline V gene encodes CDR1 LNHDA and CDR2 SQIVND (reference sequence). The CDR3 totals 15 residues. The CDR3 DNA follows: TGTGCCAGTAGTAAGTTAGCGGGACTAGAGGGTGAGCAGTTCTTC. Amino acids: CASSKLAGLEGEQFF. Based on the CDR3 plus reference TRBV19 and TRBJ2-1, the full variable domain is DGGITQSPKYLFRKEGQNVTLSCEQNLNHDAMYWYRQDPGQGLRLIYYSQIVNDFQKGDIAEGYSVSREKKESFPLTVTSAQKNPTAFYLCASSKLAGLEGEQFFGPGTRLTVL.

V gene TRBV10-1 combines with J gene TRBJ2-3; 9 bases map to TRBD1. Germline assignment: CDR1 WNHNN and CDR2 SYGVQD (reference sequence). The CDR3 has 20 residues. Trimming cost V 2 bases and J 2 bases; bases outside gene matches: 17. The DNA of the CDR3 is TGCGCCAGCAGTGAGGGGACAGGGAGTGGGTCAGGACACATCACAGATACGCAGTATTTT. It yields the protein CASSEGTGSGSGHITDTQYF.

The chain has TRBV28 and TRBJ1-5; 7 positions match TRBD1. Germline assignment: CDR1 MDHEN and CDR2 SYDVKM. The CDR3 consists of 20 residues. With 3 bases clipped from V and 3 bases from J, the junction kept 20 bases outside the gene matches. CDR3 in amino acids: CASSFHRFRDSHLNNQPQHF. In DNA form, the CDR3 reads TGTGCCAGCAGTTTCCATCGTTTTCGGGACAGCCATTTAAACAATCAGCCCCAGCATTTT.

The CDR3 loop is CASSPGQGSNYEQYF. CDR3 nucleotide sequence: TGCGCCAGCAGCCCAGGACAGGGATCGAACTACGAGCAGTACTTC. This chain joins TRBV4-1 and TRBJ2-7; 8 nucleotides match TRBD1. The CDR3 length is 15 residues. CDR1 is MGHRA, CDR2 YSYEKL, per germline. V shed 4 bases, J shed 3 bases, and the junction held 8 bases outside the gene matches.

The CDR3 reads CAIGPRSQETQYF. Here the CDR3 DNA reads TGTGCCATCGGACCTAGAAGTCAGGAGACCCAGTACTTC. This chain links TRBV10-3 with TRBJ2-5; unclear D gene. V gave up 8 bases and J gave up 5 bases, with 15 bases separating them. The CDR3 is made up of 13 amino acids. Germline CDR1 is ENHRY and CDR2 is SYGVKD.

V is TRBV18 and J is TRBJ2-7; the match to TRBD1 covers 7 bases. The J segment lost 1 base and the V segment lost 6 bases, leaving 12 bases of the junction unmatched. Germline CDR1 reads KGHSH; CDR2 reads LQKENI. CDR3 length: 16 residues. CDR3 sequence (DNA): TGTGCCAGCTCGGTCAACAGGGGAGTAAGGTCCTACGAGCAGTACTTC. It encodes CASSVNRGVRSYEQYF.